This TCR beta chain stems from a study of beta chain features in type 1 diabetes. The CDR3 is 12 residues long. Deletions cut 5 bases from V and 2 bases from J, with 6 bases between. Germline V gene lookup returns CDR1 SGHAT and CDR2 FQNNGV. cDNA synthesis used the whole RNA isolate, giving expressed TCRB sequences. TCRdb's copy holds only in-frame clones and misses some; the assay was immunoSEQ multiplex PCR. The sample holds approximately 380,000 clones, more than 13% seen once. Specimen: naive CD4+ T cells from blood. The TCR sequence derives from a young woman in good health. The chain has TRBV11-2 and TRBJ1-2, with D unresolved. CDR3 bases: TGTGCCAGCAGCCAACGGAACTATGGCTACACCTTC. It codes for CASSQRNYGYTF. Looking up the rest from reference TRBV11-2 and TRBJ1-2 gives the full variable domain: EAGVAQSPRYKIIEKRQSVAFWCNPISGHATLYWYQQILGQGPKLLIQFQNNGVVDDSQLPKDRFSAERLKGVDSTLKIQPAKLEDSAVYLCASSQRNYGYTFGSGTRLTVV.